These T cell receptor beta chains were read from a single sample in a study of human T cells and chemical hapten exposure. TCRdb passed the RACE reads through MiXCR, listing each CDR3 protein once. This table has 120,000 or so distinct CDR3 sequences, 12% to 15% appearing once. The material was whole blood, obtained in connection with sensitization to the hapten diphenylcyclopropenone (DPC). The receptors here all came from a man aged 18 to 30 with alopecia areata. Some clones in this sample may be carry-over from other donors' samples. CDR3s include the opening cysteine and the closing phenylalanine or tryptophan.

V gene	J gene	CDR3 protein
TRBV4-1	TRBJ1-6	CASSQRTGNSPLHF
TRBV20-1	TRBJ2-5	CSARLAGVPRETQYF
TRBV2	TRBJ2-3	CASRTGFSIADTQYF
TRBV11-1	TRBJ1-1	CASSFSRTGFDTEAFF
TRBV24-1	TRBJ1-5	CATSDFFQDGQPQHF
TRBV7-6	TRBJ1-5	CASSSRNQPQHF
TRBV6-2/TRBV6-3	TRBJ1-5	CASRNNLGQGRDQPQHF
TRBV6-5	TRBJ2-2	CASSYGEGGDTGELFF
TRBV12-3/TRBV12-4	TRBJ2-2	CASSPQRNTGELFF
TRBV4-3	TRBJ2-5	CASSQGLIAIFDQTQYF
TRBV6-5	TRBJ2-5	CASSSAGFQETQYF
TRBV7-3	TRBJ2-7	CASSPHGRTSGELIQQYF
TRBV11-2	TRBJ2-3	CASSSRRLANTQYF
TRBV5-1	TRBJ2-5	CASRPILGGETQYF
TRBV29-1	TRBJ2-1	CSVGGGTGEYEQFF
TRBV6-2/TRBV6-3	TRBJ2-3	CASSRPSMSTDTQYF
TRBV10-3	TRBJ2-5	CAISDAPTQETQYF
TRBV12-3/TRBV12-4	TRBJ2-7	CASSKEHYEQYF
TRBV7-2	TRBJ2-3	CASSTRQGATDTQYF
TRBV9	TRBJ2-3	CASSAQVADTQYF
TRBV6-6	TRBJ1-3	CASSYTLQGSGNTIYF
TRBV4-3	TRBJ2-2	CASSQVAGANTGELFF
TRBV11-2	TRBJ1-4	CASSFEGFSEKLFF
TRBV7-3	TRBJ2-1	CASSANPQLGSYNEQFF
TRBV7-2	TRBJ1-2	CASSLEVTERNYGYTF
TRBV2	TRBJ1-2	CASTNASNYGYTF
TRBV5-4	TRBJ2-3	CASSFRGRLSDTQYF
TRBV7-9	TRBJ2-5	CASSPRDSHQETQYF
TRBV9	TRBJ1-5	CASSVQGTQPQHF
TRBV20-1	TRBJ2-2	CSARDQRTGATGELFF
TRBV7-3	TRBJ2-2	CASTKSGRTGDTGELFF
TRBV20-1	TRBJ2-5	CSARNVQGAEETQYF
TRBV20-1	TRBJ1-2	CSARTTNYGYTF
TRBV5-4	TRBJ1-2	CASRRGGQGTSNYGYTF
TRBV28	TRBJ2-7	CASSFARSSYEQYF
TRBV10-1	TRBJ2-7	CASSLAASYEQYF
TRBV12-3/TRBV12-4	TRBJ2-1	CASTLGNEQFF
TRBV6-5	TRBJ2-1	CASSYLGRGTGNEQFF
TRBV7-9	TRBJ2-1	CASSTTGTGGNEQFF
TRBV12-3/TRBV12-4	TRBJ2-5	CASSRTSLQETQYF
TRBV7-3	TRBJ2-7	CASSLTSGGDEQYF
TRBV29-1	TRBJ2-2	CSVKGQGVTGELFF
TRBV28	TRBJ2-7	CASTPGAHYSYEQYF
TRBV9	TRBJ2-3	CASSVGSGATDTQYF
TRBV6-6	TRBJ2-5	CASSYSGGSETQYF
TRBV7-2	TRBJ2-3	CASNNSPSGRTDTQYF
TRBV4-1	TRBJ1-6	CASSQVKGRNSPLHF
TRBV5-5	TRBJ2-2	CASSFGSGGNTGELFF
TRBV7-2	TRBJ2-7	CASSLTGTTYEQYF
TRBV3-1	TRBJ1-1	CASTLGGSGTEAFF
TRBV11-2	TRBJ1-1	CASSVDRGEAFF
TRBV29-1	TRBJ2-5	CSVGGRGDETQYF
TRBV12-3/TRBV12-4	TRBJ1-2	CASSLDRGEDLQQGYTF
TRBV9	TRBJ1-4	CASSVGGTNEKLFF
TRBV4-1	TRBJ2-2	CASSQSAAVGLTGELFF